This entry is about one TCR beta chain. Its antigen remains unidentified. Researchers ran the PCR with 60 Vbeta and 13 Jbeta primers. Per the authors' pipeline: Unique TCR beta chains numbered about 80 million in a later analysis, with roughly 10 million shared. Some clones are missing from TCRdb's copy, which holds only in-frame ones; the method was immunoSEQ multiplex PCR. V, J and clone size reflect that table, while D and trimming were determined from the DNA. The data hold roughly 200,000 clones, with 70% to 90% observed a single time. These data originate in a study of cytomegalovirus exposure and HLA in healthy donors. Study-level results: CMV serostatus was the sole immune exposure data available. Later analysis indicated greater clonal expansion among HLA-associated TCR beta chains than among equally common other chains. CMV antigen specificity of a few CMV-associated chains was confirmed in vitro.

This CDR3 has 14 residues. Trimming left V 1 base short and J 9 bases short, with 10 bases between. J is TRBJ1-6 and V is TRBV23-1; D perhaps matches TRBD1 (6 bases). TRBV23-1 qualifies as an ORF whose function is uncertain. The receptor was derived from a woman aged 30 to 39 in good health and CMV-seronegative. Sample: PBMCs. The CDR3, as DNA: TGCGCCAGCAGTCAATGGGACATCCGTTCACCCCTCCACTTT. This codes for CASSQWDIRSPLHF.